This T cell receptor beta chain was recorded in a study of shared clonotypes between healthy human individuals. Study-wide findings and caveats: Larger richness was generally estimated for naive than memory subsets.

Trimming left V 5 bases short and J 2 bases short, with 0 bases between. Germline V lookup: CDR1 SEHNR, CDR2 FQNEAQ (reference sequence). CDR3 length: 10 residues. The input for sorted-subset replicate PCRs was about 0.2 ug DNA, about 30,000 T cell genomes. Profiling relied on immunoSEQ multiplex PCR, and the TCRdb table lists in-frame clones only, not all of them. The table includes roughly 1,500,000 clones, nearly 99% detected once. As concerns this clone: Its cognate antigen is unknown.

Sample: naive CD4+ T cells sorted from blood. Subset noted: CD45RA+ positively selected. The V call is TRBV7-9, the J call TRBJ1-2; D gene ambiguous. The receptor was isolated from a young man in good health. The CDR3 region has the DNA TGTGCCAGCAGCAACTATGGCTACACCTTC. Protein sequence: CASSNYGYTF.